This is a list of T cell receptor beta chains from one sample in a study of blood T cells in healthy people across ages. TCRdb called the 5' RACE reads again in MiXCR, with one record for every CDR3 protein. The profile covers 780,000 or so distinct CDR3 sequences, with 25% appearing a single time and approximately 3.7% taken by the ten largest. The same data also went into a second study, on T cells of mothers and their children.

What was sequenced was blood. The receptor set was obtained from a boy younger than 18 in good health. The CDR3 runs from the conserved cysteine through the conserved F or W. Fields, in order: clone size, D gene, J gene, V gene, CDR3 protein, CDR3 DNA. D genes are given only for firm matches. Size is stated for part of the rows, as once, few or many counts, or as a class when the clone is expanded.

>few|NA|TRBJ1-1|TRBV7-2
CASSPNLKGGTEAFF
TGTGCCAGCAGCCCCAACCTTAAGGGGGGCACTGAAGCTTTCTTT
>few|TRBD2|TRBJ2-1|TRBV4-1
CASSPGQREVEQFF
TGCGCCAGCAGTCCGGGGCAGCGGGAGGTTGAGCAGTTCTTC
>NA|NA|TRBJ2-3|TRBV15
CATSTGPSTDTQYF
TGTGCCACCAGCACGGGTCCCAGCACAGATACGCAGTATTTT
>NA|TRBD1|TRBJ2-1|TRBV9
CASSVGGTAGNEQFF
TGTGCCAGCAGCGTAGGGGGGACAGCCGGCAATGAGCAGTTCTTC
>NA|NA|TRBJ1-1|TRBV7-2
CASSLRGGVGASF
TGTGCCAGCAGCTTAAGAGGAGGGGTTGGAGCTTCCTTT
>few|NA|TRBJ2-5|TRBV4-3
CASSQDFSYLQETQYF
TGCGCCAGCAGCCAAGATTTTAGTTATCTACAGGAGACCCAGTACTTC
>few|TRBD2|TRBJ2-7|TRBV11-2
CASRGLAGVTSSYEQYF
TGTGCCAGCCGGGGACTAGCGGGAGTCACTAGCTCCTACGAGCAGTACTTC
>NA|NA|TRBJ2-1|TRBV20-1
CSAPTGASSYNEQFF
TGCAGTGCTCCAACTGGAGCCAGCTCCTACAATGAGCAGTTCTTC
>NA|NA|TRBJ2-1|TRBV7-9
CASSASTVLDNEQFF
TGTGCCAGCAGCGCCAGTACCGTCCTCGACAATGAGCAGTTCTTC
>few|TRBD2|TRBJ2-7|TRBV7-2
CASSFSGGGAYEQYF
TGTGCCAGCAGCTTCAGCGGGGGGGGTGCCTACGAGCAGTACTTC
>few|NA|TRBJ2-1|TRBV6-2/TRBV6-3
CASSYGQEATMKQFF
TGTGCCAGCAGTTACGGGCAGGAGGCTACAATGAAGCAGTTCTTC